The clone carrying this TCR beta chain was observed a few times. Its specificity is unknown. Trimming took 5 bases from V and 2 from J; bases not matched to a gene: 7. The length of the CDR3 is 15 residues. From germline, CDR1 is MRHNA and CDR2 SNTAGT. This sample was included in a study of chemoradiotherapy in HPV16-positive cancers. Study in general: Candidate HPV-specific T-cell clones and common TCR motifs came from functional assays in a couple of HPV16-positive patients. Notes on the study in general: For HPV16-positive patients, expanding HPV-responsive T cells associated with longer recurrence-free survival.

Over chemoradiotherapy, repertoires were sampled more than once. Repertoires were generated with immunoSEQ multiplex PCR, while TCRdb's copy carries only in-frame clones and drops some. The sample comprises approximately 10,000 clones, around 82% of which are singletons, and over 2.5% rests with the top ten. The source is a human donor with HPV-associated anogenital cancer. The material was blood, obtained from a patient who underwent chemoradiotherapy. The rearrangement links TRBV6-4 to TRBJ2-3; TRBD1 aligns across 7 bases. This CDR3 is CASSTGVESTDTQYF. The CDR3 nucleotides read TGTGCCAGCAGTACAGGGGTTGAATCCACAGATACGCAGTATTTT.